This entry lists 5 T cell receptor beta chains sequenced from one sample in a study of T-cell memory formation after mild COVID-19 (TCRdb year 2021). The receptor library was made with 5' RACE. Sequencer: Illumina NovaSeq 6000. TCRdb took the public reads, trimmed them with fastp at Q25, ran MiXCR for clone calling and kept in-frame beta chains. Identical CDR3 proteins give one entry, which carries the most common genes and DNA. The sample includes 250,000 to 300,000 distinct CDR3 sequences, with roughly 8% observed a single time. The ten largest account for less than 25% of the sample. The material sequenced was PBMCs or a T cell subset sorted from them (not recorded which). These receptors all stem from a man between 18 and 35 years old who had mild COVID-19 (a few samples of this study predate the infection). The sample titles of this study are shuffled in the database, so cell type and time point are left out; the donor was told from shared clones.

This clonotype was seen ten or more times. This rearrangement joins TRBV14 to TRBJ2-1; TRBD1 agrees at 7 bases. Trimming at V came to 4 bases and at J to 8 bases, leaving 2 bases not matched to a gene. This CDR3 has 12 residues. Germline CDR1 SGHDN, CDR2 FVKESK. In DNA form, the CDR3 reads TGTGCCAGCAGCCTACAGGGGTATGAGCAGTTCTTC. Its protein product is CASSLQGYEQFF.

This clonotype was seen many times. The J gene is TRBJ2-1, the V gene TRBV5-1; tentative D call: TRBD1 (5 bases). The CDR3 length is 15 residues. Germline values: CDR1 SGHRS, CDR2 YFSETQ. Trimming took off 4 bases at V and 5 bases at J, with 16 bases between the two ends. The CDR3 DNA reads TGCGCCAGCAGCGTCGACAGTAGTCAACACAATGAGCAGTTCTTC. It is translated as CASSVDSSQHNEQFF.

This clonotype was found many times. The junction shows a germline mismatch at one end, possibly a read error. The chain combines TRBV7-2 with TRBJ2-5; 12 bases match TRBD2. The CDR3 runs to 12 residues. The V gene's germline CDR1 is SGHTA and CDR2 FQGNSA. In nucleotides, the CDR3 is TGTGCCAGCAGCTACGGACTAGCGGGGATCCTCTTC. Its translation is CASSYGLAGILF.

This clonotype was seen repeatedly, ten times or more. This chain links TRBV5-1 with TRBJ2-2; D may be TRBD2 (7 bases). This CDR3 comprises 18 residues. Trimming left V 5 bases short and J 0 bases short, with 20 bases between. Germline V lookup: CDR1 SGHRS, CDR2 YFSETQ. CDR3 loop: CASSRGGAGGPNTGELFF. CDR3 coding DNA: TGCGCCAGCAGTAGAGGGGGGGCCGGGGGCCCGAACACCGGGGAGCTGTTTTTT. Looking up the rest from reference TRBV5-1 and TRBJ2-2 gives the full variable domain: KAGVTQTPRYLIKTRGQQVTLSCSPISGHRSVSWYQQTPGQGLQFLFEYFSETQRNKGNFPGRFSGRQFSNSRSEMNVSTLELGDSALYLCASSRGGAGGPNTGELFFGEGSRLTVL.

The sample holds a few counts of this clonotype. V usage is TRBV11-2 and J usage is TRBJ2-7; D is unclear. Deletions cut 7 bases from V and 1 base from J, with 11 bases between. Looked up from germline, CDR1 is SGHAT and CDR2 is FQNNGV. The CDR3 sequence is 13 residues long. DNA for the CDR3: TGTGCCAGCAACACGGGTTCATCCTACGAGCAGTACTTC. This gives the protein CASNTGSSYEQYF.